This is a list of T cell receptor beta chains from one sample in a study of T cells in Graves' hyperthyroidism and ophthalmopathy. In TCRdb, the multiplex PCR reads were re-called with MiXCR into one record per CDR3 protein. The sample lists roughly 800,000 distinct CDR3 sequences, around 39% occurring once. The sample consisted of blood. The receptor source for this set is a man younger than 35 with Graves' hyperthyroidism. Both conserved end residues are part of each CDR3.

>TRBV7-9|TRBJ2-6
CASSFRGNSGANVLTF
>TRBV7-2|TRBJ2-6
CASSFRPAGANVLTF
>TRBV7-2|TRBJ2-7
CASSQETAWEQYF
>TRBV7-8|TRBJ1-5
CASSLGRVSNQLQHF
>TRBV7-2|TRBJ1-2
CASSLDGQVYGYTF
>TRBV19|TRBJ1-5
CASSNPGLSNQPQHF
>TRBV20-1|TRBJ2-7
CSARQGRAPSYEQYF
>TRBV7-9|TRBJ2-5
CASSSRFQETQYF
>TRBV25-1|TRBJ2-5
CASRGVSGPLETQYF
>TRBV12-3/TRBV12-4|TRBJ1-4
CASSPSPNEKLFF
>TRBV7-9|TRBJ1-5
CASSLGGSSQPQHF
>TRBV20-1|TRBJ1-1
CSARPGRGVGTEAFF
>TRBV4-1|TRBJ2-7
CASSQDSLVSGSSYEQYF
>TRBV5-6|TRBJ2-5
CASSWGYVQETQYF
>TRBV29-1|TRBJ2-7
CSVEDLQGDGRGEQYF
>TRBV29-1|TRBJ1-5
CSVGDAGDQPQHF
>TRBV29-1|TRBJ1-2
CSARGTDRSHGYTF
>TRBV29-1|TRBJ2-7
CSVAGLAYGQYF
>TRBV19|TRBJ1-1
CASSAALWFEAFF
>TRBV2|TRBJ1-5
CASATGMGQPQHF
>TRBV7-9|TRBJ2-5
CASSLGSGRQQETQYF
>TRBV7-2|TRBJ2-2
CASKAPTGQGAPGELFF
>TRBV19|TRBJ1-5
CASSIEPDRGSNQPQHF
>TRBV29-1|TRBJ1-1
CSVDRLDTEAFF
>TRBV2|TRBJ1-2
CASRQEGGYTF
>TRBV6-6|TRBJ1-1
CASSYFSPRTPWDTEAFF
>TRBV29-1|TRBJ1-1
CSVITGLNNEAFF